A single sample gave rise to the 8 T cell receptor beta chains below, sequenced in a study of shared T cell receptors in the human thymus. Only in-frame clones appear in the TCRdb table, and some are missing; sequencing was by immunoSEQ multiplex PCR. The sample carries approximately 400,000 clones, approximately 95% recorded once. The sequenced sample was thymocytes. All receptors derive from a human donor.

CDR3 in amino acids: CASSLTGPKADTQYF. CDR3 coding DNA: TGTGCCAGCAGCTTAACCGGCCCAAAAGCAGATACGCAGTATTTT. The V call is TRBV5-5, the J call TRBJ2-3; no firm D call. Trimming took off 2 bases at V and 4 bases at J, with 14 bases between the two ends. This CDR3 has 15 amino acids. Germline V gene data show CDR1 as SGHKS and CDR2 as YYEKEE (reference sequence).

The gene calls are TRBV27 and TRBJ2-5; tentatively, D is TRBD2 (5 bases). Germline CDR1 and CDR2: MNHEY and SMNVEV (reference sequence). CDR3 length: 18 amino acids. V was shortened by 4 bases and J by 1 base, with 22 bases between the two germline ends. This CDR3 is CASSCLRVGSATQETQYF. The CDR3, as DNA: TGTGCCAGCAGTTGTCTGAGGGTGGGTAGCGCAACCCAAGAGACCCAGTACTTC.

This chain links TRBV6-5 with TRBJ1-5, with D unresolved. The CDR3 runs to 9 residues. Germline V CDR1 and CDR2: MNHEY, SVGAGI. Trimming removed 7 bases from V and 9 bases from J, with 4 bases in between. CDR3 amino acids: CASTGPQHF. As DNA, the CDR3 is TGTGCCAGCACGGGGCCCCAGCATTTT.

This clone was counted a single time. This chain connects TRBV4-1 to TRBJ2-7; a weak D match, TRBD1 (5 bases). Trimming left V 1 base short and J 2 bases short, with 18 bases between. The germline V gene has CDR1 MGHRA and CDR2 YSYEKL. The CDR3 is made up of 17 amino acids. The CDR3 DNA reads as TGCGCCAGCAGCCAAGTATCCCAGGGCTACAAAACCTACGAGCAGTACTTC. It is translated as CASSQVSQGYKTYEQYF.

This clone was picked up one time. The V gene is TRBV27, the J gene TRBJ1-4; D may be TRBD1 (5 bases). V lost 2 bases and J lost 1, with 14 bases in between. CDR1 and CDR2 from the germline V gene are MNHEY and SMNVEV (reference sequence). This CDR3 is 17 amino acids long. The CDR3 region has the DNA TGTGCCAGCAGTTTAGTACAGGTAAGGGGAACTAATGAAAAACTGTTTTTT. It is translated as CASSLVQVRGTNEKLFF.

The chain has TRBV27 and TRBJ2-5; TRBD1 is a possible D gene (6 bases). In germline, CDR1 is MNHEY, CDR2 SMNVEV (reference sequence). V gave up 0 bases and J gave up 0 bases, with 11 bases separating them. The CDR3 totals 16 residues. DNA of the CDR3: TGTGCCAGCAGTTTATCGTTCTCAGGGGACCAAGAGACCCAGTACTTC. It is translated as CASSLSFSGDQETQYF.

The chain combines TRBV27 with TRBJ2-4; a possible D gene is TRBD1 (5 bases). Between the trimmed V and J ends, which lost 4 bases and 1 base, there was a span of 11 bases. The germline CDR1 and CDR2 sequences are MNHEY and SMNVEV (reference sequence). The CDR3 is 15 amino acids. Written as DNA, the CDR3 is TGTGCCAGCAGTTCGAAAAAGGGGGCCAAAAACATTCAGTACTTC. Protein: CASSSKKGAKNIQYF.

This rearrangement joins TRBV12-5 to TRBJ1-2; tentative D call: TRBD1 (6 bases). Looked up from germline, CDR1 is LGHNT and CDR2 is FRNRAP. The CDR3 spans 17 residues. Trimming removed 1 base at V and 5 bases at J, with 20 bases between. The CDR3 DNA sequence: TGTGCTAGTGGTTTGGGAAACGACAGGCCTAATGGTTATGGCTACACCTTC. Its translation is CASGLGNDRPNGYGYTF.